A selection of T cell receptor beta chains follows, all from one sample in a study of blood T cell repertoires in COVID-19. Profiling relied on immunoSEQ multiplex PCR, and the TCRdb table lists in-frame clones only, not all of them. The data show around 37,000 clones, with roughly 87% seen just once and 1.5% to 2% held by the top ten. Sequenced input: peripheral blood. Receptor source: a man aged 45-65 years with active or convalescent COVID-19. CDR3s include the opening cysteine and the closing phenylalanine or tryptophan. The D gene is left open where the match is weak. The listing skips clone size in some rows; elsewhere it reads once, few, many or a size class.

d_gene	j_gene	abundance	v_gene	CDR3nt	CDR3aa
TRBD2	TRBJ2-7	once	TRBV28	TGTGCCAGCAGCACAAGTGCTAGCGGGAGTTACGAGCAGTACTTC	CASSTSASGSYEQYF
TRBD2	TRBJ2-5	NA	TRBV5-1	TGCGCCAGCAGCTTGTCCACTAGCGGGACCAAAGAGACCCAGTACTTC	CASSLSTSGTKETQYF
TRBD1	TRBJ2-7	NA	TRBV5-6	TGTGCCAGCAGCTTGACCGGGACAGTCTCCTACGAGCAGTACTTC	CASSLTGTVSYEQYF
NA	TRBJ1-4	NA	TRBV5-8	TGTGCCAGCAGCTTGTGGTCGGGTGAAAAACTGTTTTTT	CASSLWSGEKLFF
TRBD1	TRBJ1-2	NA	TRBV30	TGTGCCTTCCCGGGACAGGGGAACTATGGCTACACCTTC	CAFPGQGNYGYTF
TRBD2	TRBJ2-1	NA	TRBV28	TGTGCCAGCTGTAACCGAGCGGGAGTAGGATACAATGAGCAGTTCTTC	CASCNRAGVGYNEQFF
TRBD1	TRBJ1-3	once	TRBV28	TGTGCCAGCAGTATTAGGGGGCCCCTATCTGGAAACACCATATATTTT	CASSIRGPLSGNTIYF
NA	TRBJ1-1	once	TRBV7-9	TGTGCCAGCAGCCCCTGGACAGCGCTCCCCCTAGCTTTCTTT	CASSPWTALPLAFF
TRBD2	TRBJ2-5	few	TRBV5-4	TGTGCCAGCAGCCATGGGACTAGCAGCCAAGAGACCCAGTACTTC	CASSHGTSSQETQYF
TRBD2	TRBJ2-5	NA	TRBV7-2	TGTGCCAGCAGCCCCCATAGCGGGATCCGCCAAGAGACCCAGTACTTC	CASSPHSGIRQETQYF
NA	TRBJ2-5	NA	TRBV27	TGTGCCAGCAGTTTAGGGTATTCAGGGGACGGGACCCAGTACTTC	CASSLGYSGDGTQYF
TRBD1	TRBJ2-5	once	TRBV5-1	TGCGCCAGCAGCTGGGACAGCCAAGAGACCCAGTACTTC	CASSWDSQETQYF
TRBD1	TRBJ2-1	NA	TRBV5-4	TGTGCCAGCAGGACCCACAGACAGGGGCTCAATGAGCAGTTCTTC	CASRTHRQGLNEQFF
NA	TRBJ2-7	NA	TRBV18	TGTGCCAGCTCACCTACTCGACAGGCGCTGTCTTACGAGCAGTACTTC	CASSPTRQALSYEQYF
NA	TRBJ2-2	NA	TRBV5-1	TGCGCCAGCAGCTTGGTGCGGGGTGGTACCGGGGAGCTGTTTTTT	CASSLVRGGTGELFF
TRBD2	TRBJ2-7	once	TRBV30	TGTGCCTGGAGTCCCGGACTAGCGGGATCCTACGAGCAGTACTTC	CAWSPGLAGSYEQYF
NA	TRBJ2-3	NA	TRBV7-9	TGTGCCAGCAGCACCCCAGTAGATACGCAGTATTTT	CASSTPVDTQYF
NA	TRBJ1-5	NA	TRBV7-9	TGTGCCAGCAGCTGGGGGGGACTAAATAGCAATCAGCCCCAGCATTTT	CASSWGGLNSNQPQHF
NA	TRBJ1-4	NA	TRBV25-1	TGTGCCAGCAGTGAAGGTACAGGCCTATGGGATGAAAAACTGTTTTTT	CASSEGTGLWDEKLFF
TRBD2	TRBJ2-1	NA	TRBV18	TGTGCCAGCTCACCCAGCGGGGGGCCTCCCTACAATGAGCAGTTCTTC	CASSPSGGPPYNEQFF
NA	TRBJ2-7	NA	TRBV6-1	TGTGCCAGCAGTGAACAGGGTCACTACGAGCAGTACTTC	CASSEQGHYEQYF
TRBD1	TRBJ1-5	NA	TRBV7-4	TGTGCCTGCCGACAGGGGGCGGGTCAGCCCCAGCATTTT	CACRQGAGQPQHF
TRBD1	TRBJ1-2	NA	TRBV7-3	TGTGCCAGCAGCGTGGACAGGGGAGGCTATGGCTACACCTTC	CASSVDRGGYGYTF
NA	TRBJ1-4	NA	TRBV6-6	TGTGCCAGCAGTTACTCGATGTGGGGGGATGAAAAACTGTTTTTT	CASSYSMWGDEKLFF
TRBD2	TRBJ2-1	NA	TRBV2	TGTGCCAGCATGACTAGCGGGAGGGCCTCGCAGTTCTTC	CASMTSGRASQFF
TRBD1	TRBJ2-7	NA	TRBV18	TGTGCCAGCTCACCCGGGACAGGGGGAACCTACGAGCAGTACTTC	CASSPGTGGTYEQYF
NA	TRBJ1-1	NA	TRBV9	TGTGCCAGCAGCGTAGAATGGAGTGACACTGAAGCTTTCTTT	CASSVEWSDTEAFF
TRBD1	TRBJ1-1	NA	TRBV5-8	TGTGCCAGCAGCGTTGACAGGGGATCGGTCACTGAAGCTTTCTTT	CASSVDRGSVTEAFF
TRBD1	TRBJ1-2	NA	TRBV28	TGTGCCAGCACCCCTCCCAGGGGGCAAGGTGGCTACACCTTC	CASTPPRGQGGYTF
TRBD1	TRBJ2-6	NA	TRBV6-1	TGTGCCAGCAGTGAACCGTCGGGACAGGGGGGCTCTGGGGCCAACGTCCTGACTTTC	CASSEPSGQGGSGANVLTF
NA	TRBJ1-6	NA	TRBV12-3/TRBV12-4	TGTGCCAGCAGCACTAGTAATTCACCCCTCCACTTT	CASSTSNSPLHF
TRBD2	TRBJ2-7	few	TRBV7-2	TGTGCCAGCAGCTATTCCCTAGCGGGAGGATTGGGGGAGCAGTACTTC	CASSYSLAGGLGEQYF
TRBD1	TRBJ2-7	NA	TRBV29-1	TGCAGCGTTGACGGACAGGGAGTCGACGAGCAGTACTTC	CSVDGQGVDEQYF
TRBD2	TRBJ2-5	NA	TRBV5-1	TGCGCCAGCAGCCTCCCCGGGGGGCAAGAGACCCAGTACTTC	CASSLPGGQETQYF
NA	TRBJ1-3	medium-sized	TRBV11-2	TGTGCCAGTTCCTTGTCTAGGGGCTTGAACACCATATATTTT	CASSLSRGLNTIYF
TRBD1	TRBJ2-2	NA	TRBV5-6	TGTGCCAGCAGCTTGGACCAAGGGGGCTGGAACACCGGGGAGCTGTTTTTT	CASSLDQGGWNTGELFF
NA	TRBJ1-4	NA	TRBV13	TGTGCCAGCAGCGTAACAGGGTCAACTAATGAAAAACTGTTTTTT	CASSVTGSTNEKLFF
TRBD2	TRBJ2-1	NA	TRBV5-1	TGCGCCAGCAGCCCCGTAGCGGGTAGCTCCTACAATGAGCAGTTCTTC	CASSPVAGSSYNEQFF
NA	TRBJ2-3	NA	TRBV6-5	TGTGCCACCTCCCGGGACTCCTTAGATACGCAGTATTTT	CATSRDSLDTQYF
TRBD1	TRBJ1-5	NA	TRBV2	TGTGCCAGCAGTGAATTTGCAGGGGGCCACCAGCCCCAGCATTTT	CASSEFAGGHQPQHF
TRBD1	TRBJ2-7	NA	TRBV2	TGTGCCAGTTGGCGGCCGGACAGGGGGCTCTACGAGCAGTACTTC	CASWRPDRGLYEQYF
TRBD2	TRBJ2-2	NA	TRBV2	TGTGCCAGCAGCAAACTAGCGTTGAACACCGGGGAGCTGTTTTTT	CASSKLALNTGELFF
TRBD1	TRBJ2-2	NA	TRBV9	TGTGCCAGCAGCCCCCACAGGGGTGGCACCGGGGAGCTGTTTTTT	CASSPHRGGTGELFF
NA	TRBJ2-5	NA	TRBV4-1	TGCGCCAGCAGCCAAGATAAGCCGGTAGCACTAGAGACCCAGTACTTC	CASSQDKPVALETQYF
TRBD2	TRBJ2-7	NA	TRBV4-3	TGCGCCAGCAGCCAAGATCTCGGGACTAGCGGATACGAGCAGTACTTC	CASSQDLGTSGYEQYF
TRBD2	TRBJ2-1	once	TRBV7-8	TGTGCCAGCAGCCCCGACGGCGGGAGGGGTAATGAGCAGTTCTTC	CASSPDGGRGNEQFF
TRBD2	TRBJ2-1	NA	TRBV7-2	TGTGCCAGCAGCTTACAAGGCCGGCGGGAGACCTACAATGAGCAGTTCTTC	CASSLQGRRETYNEQFF
NA	TRBJ1-5	NA	TRBV18	TGTGCCAGCTCACCAATCTCAGGGCCAAGCAATCAGCCCCAGCATTTT	CASSPISGPSNQPQHF
TRBD2	TRBJ2-7	NA	TRBV11-2	TGTGCCAGCAGCTTAGGGGAGGGGTTCCCCTACGAGCAGTACTTC	CASSLGEGFPYEQYF
NA	TRBJ1-1	NA	TRBV7-3	TGTGCCAGCAGCTTGGCCCCAGGCCGAGACACTGAAGCTTTCTTT	CASSLAPGRDTEAFF
TRBD1	TRBJ2-5	NA	TRBV4-3	TGCGCCAGCAGCCAAGATCGTACAGGGGAAGGCCAAGAGACCCAGTACTTC	CASSQDRTGEGQETQYF
TRBD1	TRBJ2-5	NA	TRBV27	TGTGCCAGCAGTACATTCGGGACAGTTCAAGAGACCCAGTACTTC	CASSTFGTVQETQYF
NA	TRBJ2-7	NA	TRBV11-2	TGTGCCAGCAGCTCCCCTTCTTACGAGCAGTACTTC	CASSSPSYEQYF
NA	TRBJ1-4	NA	TRBV3-1/TRBV3-2	TGTGCCAGCAGCCGCGGGAGCGCAACTAATGAAAAACTGTTTTTT	CASSRGSATNEKLFF